The rows below give T cell receptor beta chains drawn from one sample of a study of T cells in Graves' hyperthyroidism and ophthalmopathy. TCRdb redid the calling of the multiplex PCR reads with MiXCR, one entry per CDR3 protein. This sample has a few hundred thousand distinct CDR3 sequences, with roughly 20% found just once. The specimen sequenced was blood. These receptors all come from a woman in her fifties or sixties with Graves' hyperthyroidism. The CDR3 runs from the conserved cysteine through the conserved F or W. D genes are given only for firm matches. A row's size may be missing; if present it is once, few, many or a size class.

D gene	V gene	J gene	clone size	CDR3 protein	CDR3 DNA
NA	TRBV10-3	TRBJ1-1	NA	CAISDQGSTEAFF	TGTGCCATCAGTGACCAGGGGAGCACTGAAGCTTTCTTT
NA	TRBV7-3	TRBJ2-1	few	CASSQRSSSYNEQFF	TGTGCCAGCAGCCAGAGAAGTAGCTCCTACAATGAGCAGTTCTTC
NA	TRBV2	TRBJ1-5	many	CASSGSGGGNQPQHF	TGTGCCAGCAGTGGGTCCGGTGGCGGCAATCAGCCCCAGCATTTT
TRBD2	TRBV5-1	TRBJ2-1	NA	CASSLHTGTSGVPRDGEQFF	TGCGCCAGCAGCTTGCACACCGGGACTAGCGGGGTCCCTAGGGACGGTGAGCAGTTCTTC
NA	TRBV11-2	TRBJ1-4	many	CASSSLGITANEKLFF	TGTGCCAGCAGCTCGCTGGGCATAACAGCTAATGAAAAACTGTTTTTT
NA	TRBV11-2	TRBJ2-3	many	CASSSASTDTQYF	TGTGCCAGCAGTTCAGCTAGCACAGATACGCAGTATTTT
TRBD2	TRBV6-1	TRBJ2-2	few	CASSSEVASGANTGELFF	TGTGCCAGCAGTTCCGAAGTAGCTAGCGGGGCGAACACCGGGGAGCTGTTTTTT
NA	TRBV27	TRBJ1-2	few	CASSLFRGHSSGYTF	TGTGCCAGCAGTTTATTTCGGGGCCATAGCTCTGGCTACACCTTC
NA	TRBV27	TRBJ2-3	many	CASRGQGTPDTQYF	TGTGCCAGCAGGGGCCAGGGGACCCCAGATACGCAGTATTTT
NA	TRBV6-1	TRBJ2-2	NA	CASSESGTGELFF	TGTGCCAGCAGTGAATCAGGCACCGGGGAGCTGTTTTTT
NA	TRBV5-1	TRBJ1-2	many	CASSGRENYGYTF	TGCGCCAGCAGCGGTAGAGAGAACTATGGCTACACCTTC
TRBD1	TRBV3-1	TRBJ1-2	many	CASSQTGDINYGYTF	TGTGCCAGCAGCCAGACAGGGGATATTAACTATGGCTACACCTTC
NA	TRBV20-1	TRBJ2-1	NA	CSAPVSYNEQFF	TGCAGTGCTCCCGTCTCCTACAATGAGCAGTTCTTC
NA	TRBV9	TRBJ2-2	NA	CASSPEAGLTGELFF	TGTGCCAGCTCCCCTGAGGCGGGACTGACCGGGGAGCTGTTTTTT
NA	TRBV11-2	TRBJ2-3	many	CASNLLGLGTDTQYF	TGTGCCAGCAACCTCCTGGGGTTAGGCACAGATACGCAGTATTTT
NA	TRBV20-1	TRBJ2-5	NA	CSARDPQRETQYF	TGCAGTGCTAGAGACCCTCAGAGGGAGACCCAGTACTTC
NA	TRBV19	TRBJ1-1	few	CASSMARRMNTEAFF	TGTGCCAGTAGTATGGCCAGACGTATGAACACTGAAGCTTTCTTT
TRBD2	TRBV2	TRBJ2-3	NA	CASSEHIAGGADTQYF	TGTGCCAGCAGTGAACATATAGCGGGGGGTGCAGATACGCAGTATTTT
NA	TRBV28	TRBJ2-5	many	CASSFRDPRHQETQYF	TGTGCCAGCAGTTTTCGCGATCCGAGGCACCAAGAGACCCAGTACTTC
TRBD1	TRBV6-1	TRBJ1-1	few	CASSATGGRTEAFF	TGTGCCAGCAGTGCGACAGGGGGACGGACTGAAGCTTTCTTT
NA	TRBV18	TRBJ2-2	many	CASSADATGELFF	TGTGCCAGCTCAGCCGACGCTACCGGGGAGCTGTTTTTT
NA	TRBV13	TRBJ2-7	few	CASSLKSGGYYEQYF	TGTGCCAGCAGCTTAAAGTCAGGGGGGTACTACGAGCAGTACTTC